These T cell receptor beta chains were read from a single sample in a study of blood T cell repertoires in COVID-19. Profiled with immunoSEQ multiplex PCR; TCRdb holds only in-frame clones, not every one. Among under 300,000 clones, roughly 90% were seen once, and the ten largest hold around 7.2%. The sequencing sample was made of peripheral blood. Every receptor here comes from a man in his fifties or sixties who had recovered from COVID-19. Each CDR3 is given with its conserved first and last residue. The D gene is left open where the match is weak. Not every row has a clone size; where given, it reads once, few, many or a size class.

V gene	J gene	clone size	D gene	CDR3 DNA	CDR3 protein
TRBV6-1	TRBJ1-5	-	-	TGTGCCAGCAGTGAAAGAGGGGGAAGAAATCAGCCCCAGCATTTT	CASSERGGRNQPQHF
TRBV27	TRBJ2-3	-	-	TGTGCCAGCAGTTCTCACAGGGCGACAGATACGCAGTATTTT	CASSSHRATDTQYF
TRBV19	TRBJ2-6	-	TRBD1	TGTGCCAGTAGTAGGCAGGGGGCCACTGGGGCCAACGTCCTGACTTTC	CASSRQGATGANVLTF
TRBV18	TRBJ2-7	-	TRBD2	TGTGCCAGCTCAGGGACTAGCGGGGGGCTCGGGTCCTACGAGCAGTACTTC	CASSGTSGGLGSYEQYF
TRBV30	TRBJ2-2	-	TRBD2	TGTGCCTGGGCTCTCTCCGGACTAGCGGGGGGCCGCGCGGAGCTGTTTTTT	CAWALSGLAGGRAELFF
TRBV3-1/TRBV3-2	TRBJ1-5	few	-	TGTGCCAGCAGCACGACTACGGGGGGCGGCAATCAGCCCCAGCATTTT	CASSTTTGGGNQPQHF
TRBV2	TRBJ1-5	-	TRBD1	TGTGCCACTCGATTAGGGACAGGGGGCGGGCAGCCCCAGCATTTT	CATRLGTGGGQPQHF
TRBV7-6	TRBJ2-1	-	TRBD2	TGTGCCAGCAGTTTTAGCGGGGGGGCCGGGAGTGAGCAGTTCTTC	CASSFSGGAGSEQFF
TRBV10-3	TRBJ1-5	-	-	TGTGCCATCAGTGAGGGCAGGGCAACGGACAATCAGCCCCAGCATTTT	CAISEGRATDNQPQHF
TRBV2	TRBJ2-1	-	-	TGTGCCAGCAGTGATGGACTTGGGGGCAGGGTCGCCTACAATGAGCAGTTCTTC	CASSDGLGGRVAYNEQFF
TRBV5-5	TRBJ1-1	-	-	TGTGCCAGCAGCTTGGGACACCAACTCATGAACACTGAAGCTTTCTTT	CASSLGHQLMNTEAFF
TRBV21-1	TRBJ1-6	-	-	TGTGCCAGGACAGACGCCAGCTCCTATAATTCACCCCTCCACTTT	CARTDASSYNSPLHF
TRBV27	TRBJ2-7	-	-	TGTGCCAGCAGTTTGAGAGGGGGGGGTGAGCAGTACTTC	CASSLRGGGEQYF
TRBV15	TRBJ2-1	-	TRBD2	TGTGCCACCAGCAGAGATTTACGGCGGGGGGGCGTCGGCAATGAGCAGTTCTTC	CATSRDLRRGGVGNEQFF
TRBV7-2	TRBJ2-7	-	-	TGTGCCAGCAGCTTATCGGCAGGCCCCGAGCAGTACTTC	CASSLSAGPEQYF
TRBV1	TRBJ2-1	-	-	TGCACCAGCAGCCAAGATCGGTGGGGACTCTATTACAATGAGCAGTTCTTC	CTSSQDRWGLYYNEQFF
TRBV6-1	TRBJ1-4	-	TRBD1	TGTGCCAGCAGTGGGTTTGAGGGGGCGTTTAAGGAAAAACTGTTTTTT	CASSGFEGAFKEKLFF
TRBV29-1	TRBJ1-4	-	TRBD1	TGCAGCGTCCGGGACAGGGATGAAAAACTGTTTTTT	CSVRDRDEKLFF
TRBV11-3	TRBJ2-1	-	-	TGTGCCAGCAGCTGGGGGCGGGGGCTGGATGAGCAGTTCTTC	CASSWGRGLDEQFF
TRBV7-8	TRBJ1-1	-	-	TGTGCCAGCAGGCATAGGGACAAAGAGAACACTGAAGCTTTCTTT	CASRHRDKENTEAFF
TRBV5-1	TRBJ2-7	-	-	TGCGCCAGCAAACGCTCGGACACCCCCTCCTACGAGCAGTACTTC	CASKRSDTPSYEQYF
TRBV9	TRBJ1-5	few	-	TGTGCCAGCAGTGAAACCCGGGTCCAGAGCAATCAGCCCCAGCATTTT	CASSETRVQSNQPQHF
TRBV4-1	TRBJ1-4	-	TRBD1	TGCGCCAGCAGCCTGGGACAGGGGGACGGAAAACTGTTTTTT	CASSLGQGDGKLFF